The rows below give T cell receptor beta chains drawn from one sample of a study of CD8 T cells in ankylosing spondylitis. One entry per CDR3 protein results from TCRdb running MiXCR on the 5' RACE reads. This sample yields about 190,000 distinct CDR3 sequences, of which under 15% are seen a single time; approximately 10% belongs to the top ten. Sample: blood, either unsorted or a sorted T cell fraction (not recorded which). Receptors were obtained from a female donor with ankylosing spondylitis or in good health (not recorded which). CDR3s include the opening cysteine and the closing phenylalanine or tryptophan. The order of the fields is V gene, D gene, J gene, clone size, CDR3 protein, CDR3 DNA. D genes are given only for firm matches. Rows may omit the clone size; those that give it use once, few, many or a size class.

v_gene: TRBV20-1; d_gene: -; j_gene: TRBJ2-3; abundance: many; CDR3aa: CSAPKPEVSTDTQYF; CDR3nt: TGCAGTGCCCCGAAACCGGAGGTGTCAACAGATACGCAGTATTTT
v_gene: TRBV7-2; d_gene: TRBD2; j_gene: TRBJ2-2; abundance: -; CDR3aa: CASSLVTSGTGELFF; CDR3nt: TGTGCCAGCAGCTTAGTGACTAGCGGCACCGGGGAGCTGTTTTTT
v_gene: TRBV20-1; d_gene: TRBD1; j_gene: TRBJ2-7; abundance: many; CDR3aa: CSARDGIRAQGAQYF; CDR3nt: TGCAGTGCTAGAGACGGAATTCGGGCACAGGGGGCGCAGTACTTC
v_gene: TRBV24-1; d_gene: TRBD2; j_gene: TRBJ2-7; abundance: -; CDR3aa: CATSDGTGTSGYEQYF; CDR3nt: TGTGCCACCAGTGATGGCACCGGGACTAGCGGATACGAGCAGTACTTC
v_gene: TRBV6-1; d_gene: TRBD1; j_gene: TRBJ1-5; abundance: many; CDR3aa: CASTPGQVPSNQPQHF; CDR3nt: TGTGCCTCCACTCCGGGACAGGTTCCAAGCAATCAGCCCCAGCATTTT
v_gene: TRBV12-3/TRBV12-4; d_gene: -; j_gene: TRBJ1-5; abundance: many; CDR3aa: CATKRGNSNQPQHF; CDR3nt: TGTGCTACGAAGCGGGGGAATAGCAATCAGCCCCAGCATTTT
v_gene: TRBV5-5; d_gene: -; j_gene: TRBJ2-3; abundance: -; CDR3aa: CASSLNFNPAAGDTQYF; CDR3nt: TGTGCCAGCAGCTTGAACTTTAACCCAGCCGCGGGAGATACGCAGTATTTT
v_gene: TRBV4-1; d_gene: -; j_gene: TRBJ1-6; abundance: -; CDR3aa: CASSPAGSSYNSPLHF; CDR3nt: TGCGCCAGCAGCCCGGCGGGGAGCTCCTATAATTCACCCCTCCACTTT
v_gene: TRBV6-2/TRBV6-3; d_gene: TRBD2; j_gene: TRBJ2-1; abundance: many; CDR3aa: CASRLAGHDYNEQFF; CDR3nt: TGTGCCAGCAGACTAGCGGGCCATGATTACAATGAGCAGTTCTTC
v_gene: TRBV6-1; d_gene: -; j_gene: TRBJ2-1; abundance: few; CDR3aa: CASSEDGPGEAYNEQFF; CDR3nt: TGTGCCAGCAGTGAAGATGGTCCGGGAGAGGCATACAATGAGCAGTTCTTC
v_gene: TRBV12-3/TRBV12-4; d_gene: -; j_gene: TRBJ2-1; abundance: many; CDR3aa: CASSLSWTGDEQFF; CDR3nt: TGTGCCAGCAGTTTATCCTGGACTGGGGATGAGCAGTTCTTC
v_gene: TRBV7-9; d_gene: -; j_gene: TRBJ2-1; abundance: medium-sized; CDR3aa: CASRGGGFDNEQFF; CDR3nt: TGTGCCAGCAGGGGGGGGGGCTTCGATAATGAGCAGTTCTTC
v_gene: TRBV18; d_gene: TRBD1; j_gene: TRBJ2-7; abundance: many; CDR3aa: CASSAGTGPYEQYF; CDR3nt: TGTGCCAGCTCGGCCGGGACAGGGCCCTACGAGCAGTACTTC
v_gene: TRBV5-1; d_gene: -; j_gene: TRBJ2-7; abundance: many; CDR3aa: CASSLSIRGSSYEQYF; CDR3nt: TGCGCCAGCAGCCTAAGTATTCGAGGGAGCTCCTACGAGCAGTACTTC
v_gene: TRBV27; d_gene: TRBD2; j_gene: TRBJ2-2; abundance: -; CDR3aa: CASNSAGGRTGELFF; CDR3nt: TGTGCCAGCAACTCAGCGGGAGGGCGCACCGGGGAGCTGTTTTTT
v_gene: TRBV10-3; d_gene: TRBD1; j_gene: TRBJ1-1; abundance: many; CDR3aa: CAITPGTGEYTEAFF; CDR3nt: TGTGCCATCACACCTGGGACAGGGGAATACACTGAAGCTTTCTTT
v_gene: TRBV6-1; d_gene: -; j_gene: TRBJ2-4; abundance: -; CDR3aa: CASAPSLGAKNIQYF; CDR3nt: TGTGCCAGCGCTCCGAGCCTCGGGGCCAAAAACATTCAGTACTTC
v_gene: TRBV5-5; d_gene: TRBD1; j_gene: TRBJ1-5; abundance: many; CDR3aa: CASSRTGDNQPQHF; CDR3nt: TGTGCCAGCAGTCGTACAGGGGATAATCAGCCCCAGCATTTT
v_gene: TRBV19; d_gene: TRBD2; j_gene: TRBJ2-1; abundance: few; CDR3aa: CASSWGLAGGEDEQFF; CDR3nt: TGTGCCAGTAGTTGGGGACTAGCGGGAGGAGAGGATGAGCAGTTCTTC
v_gene: TRBV6-1; d_gene: -; j_gene: TRBJ2-7; abundance: few; CDR3aa: CASEVWDNYEQYF; CDR3nt: TGTGCCAGCGAGGTCTGGGACAACTACGAGCAGTACTTC
v_gene: TRBV29-1; d_gene: -; j_gene: TRBJ2-6; abundance: few; CDR3aa: CSVATVSSGANVLTF; CDR3nt: TGCAGCGTTGCAACGGTTTCGTCTGGGGCCAACGTCCTGACTTTC
v_gene: TRBV11-2; d_gene: -; j_gene: TRBJ2-7; abundance: -; CDR3aa: CASSLISGTDYEQYF; CDR3nt: TGTGCCAGCAGCTTAATCTCCGGGACCGACTACGAGCAGTACTTC
v_gene: TRBV24-1; d_gene: -; j_gene: TRBJ1-2; abundance: many; CDR3aa: CATSDLRAGSDGYTF; CDR3nt: TGTGCCACCAGTGATTTGAGGGCAGGGTCGGACGGCTACACCTTC
v_gene: TRBV6-2/TRBV6-3; d_gene: -; j_gene: TRBJ1-1; abundance: many; CDR3aa: CASSYNMGNTEAFF; CDR3nt: TGTGCCAGCAGTTACAATATGGGCAACACTGAAGCTTTCTTT
v_gene: TRBV7-8; d_gene: -; j_gene: TRBJ2-5; abundance: few; CDR3aa: CAANAGTRETQYF; CDR3nt: TGTGCAGCAAATGCAGGGACTCGCGAGACCCAGTACTTC
v_gene: TRBV2; d_gene: -; j_gene: TRBJ1-5; abundance: many; CDR3aa: CASSGTISNQPQHF; CDR3nt: TGTGCCAGCAGTGGGACGATAAGCAATCAGCCCCAGCATTTT
v_gene: TRBV20-1; d_gene: -; j_gene: TRBJ1-5; abundance: many; CDR3aa: CSAREGGVINQPQHF; CDR3nt: TGCAGTGCTAGAGAGGGGGGGGTTATCAATCAGCCCCAGCATTTT
v_gene: TRBV29-1; d_gene: -; j_gene: TRBJ1-2; abundance: many; CDR3aa: CSVEPRQKGYTF; CDR3nt: TGCAGCGTTGAGCCGAGACAGAAAGGCTACACCTTC
v_gene: TRBV29-1; d_gene: -; j_gene: TRBJ1-3; abundance: many; CDR3aa: CSVVPTGDTIYF; CDR3nt: TGCAGCGTTGTACCAACGGGGGACACCATATATTTT
v_gene: TRBV12-3/TRBV12-4; d_gene: -; j_gene: TRBJ2-7; abundance: few; CDR3aa: CASTRSEDEQYF; CDR3nt: TGTGCCAGCACCCGCAGCGAGGACGAGCAGTACTTC
v_gene: TRBV6-5; d_gene: TRBD1; j_gene: TRBJ1-1; abundance: -; CDR3aa: CASSTTGGFEAFF; CDR3nt: TGTGCCAGCAGTACTACAGGGGGCTTCGAAGCTTTCTTT
v_gene: TRBV28; d_gene: -; j_gene: TRBJ2-2; abundance: -; CDR3aa: CASSSPGTTGELFF; CDR3nt: TGTGCCAGCAGTTCCCCCGGGACCACCGGGGAGCTGTTTTTT
v_gene: TRBV12-3/TRBV12-4; d_gene: -; j_gene: TRBJ2-1; abundance: -; CDR3aa: CASSQGGGLGLLRTHEQFF; CDR3nt: TGTGCCAGCAGCCAGGGAGGGGGGCTTGGGCTCCTACGCACCCATGAGCAGTTCTTC
v_gene: TRBV6-5; d_gene: TRBD1; j_gene: TRBJ1-6; abundance: -; CDR3aa: CASSYGQGHSPLHF; CDR3nt: TGTGCCAGCAGTTACGGACAGGGGCATTCACCCCTCCACTTT
v_gene: TRBV12-3/TRBV12-4; d_gene: -; j_gene: TRBJ2-2; abundance: -; CDR3aa: CASEQETNIGELFF; CDR3nt: TGTGCCAGCGAGCAGGAAACGAACATCGGGGAGCTGTTTTTT
v_gene: TRBV12-3/TRBV12-4; d_gene: TRBD1; j_gene: TRBJ2-7; abundance: many; CDR3aa: CASSLGQGDKYEQYF; CDR3nt: TGTGCCAGCAGTTTAGGACAGGGGGATAAATACGAGCAGTACTTC
v_gene: TRBV7-2; d_gene: TRBD2; j_gene: TRBJ2-5; abundance: -; CDR3aa: CASSPPGRGETQYF; CDR3nt: TGTGCCAGCAGCCCCCCCGGGAGGGGGGAGACCCAGTACTTC
v_gene: TRBV7-2; d_gene: TRBD1; j_gene: TRBJ2-7; abundance: -; CDR3aa: CASSPTGGGHEQYF; CDR3nt: TGTGCCAGCAGCCCGACAGGGGGGGGCCACGAGCAGTACTTC
v_gene: TRBV20-1; d_gene: TRBD2; j_gene: TRBJ2-7; abundance: few; CDR3aa: CSASVLAGGPGEQYF; CDR3nt: TGCAGTGCTAGTGTACTAGCGGGAGGGCCGGGCGAGCAGTACTTC
v_gene: TRBV19; d_gene: TRBD1; j_gene: TRBJ2-5; abundance: -; CDR3aa: CASSGITGGAETQYF; CDR3nt: TGTGCCAGTAGCGGCATCACAGGGGGCGCGGAGACCCAGTACTTC
v_gene: TRBV24-1; d_gene: -; j_gene: TRBJ2-1; abundance: few; CDR3aa: CATSDPSPGLSYNEQFF; CDR3nt: TGTGCCACCAGTGACCCATCCCCGGGTCTGTCTTACAATGAGCAGTTCTTC
v_gene: TRBV20-1; d_gene: -; j_gene: TRBJ1-4; abundance: many; CDR3aa: CSARDVGEKLFF; CDR3nt: TGCAGTGCTAGAGATGTAGGAGAAAAACTGTTTTTT
v_gene: TRBV7-2; d_gene: -; j_gene: TRBJ2-7; abundance: few; CDR3aa: CASSLVATSSYEQYF; CDR3nt: TGTGCCAGCAGCTTGGTGGCCACGAGCTCCTACGAGCAGTACTTC
v_gene: TRBV5-1; d_gene: -; j_gene: TRBJ2-1; abundance: many; CDR3aa: CASSLMAPNEQFF; CDR3nt: TGCGCCAGCAGCTTGATGGCTCCGAATGAGCAGTTCTTC
v_gene: TRBV5-1; d_gene: -; j_gene: TRBJ2-1; abundance: few; CDR3aa: CASSLVGDFYYNEQFF; CDR3nt: TGCGCCAGCAGCTTGGTTGGGGACTTCTACTACAATGAGCAGTTCTTC
v_gene: TRBV12-3/TRBV12-4; d_gene: TRBD2; j_gene: TRBJ2-4; abundance: many; CDR3aa: CASSAGTSGGDIQYF; CDR3nt: TGTGCCAGCAGCGCCGGGACTAGCGGGGGGGACATTCAGTACTTC
v_gene: TRBV18; d_gene: -; j_gene: TRBJ2-3; abundance: -; CDR3aa: CASSPPGSTDTQYF; CDR3nt: TGTGCCAGCTCACCACCGGGCAGCACAGATACGCAGTATTTT
v_gene: TRBV20-1; d_gene: TRBD1; j_gene: TRBJ2-5; abundance: -; CDR3aa: CSARDEDRVFQETQYF; CDR3nt: TGCAGTGCTAGAGATGAGGACAGGGTATTCCAAGAGACCCAGTACTTC
v_gene: TRBV12-3/TRBV12-4; d_gene: TRBD2; j_gene: TRBJ2-1; abundance: many; CDR3aa: CASSSGRGYNEQFF; CDR3nt: TGTGCCAGCAGTTCAGGGAGGGGTTACAATGAGCAGTTCTTC
v_gene: TRBV7-8; d_gene: -; j_gene: TRBJ1-5; abundance: once; CDR3aa: CASSSYQGQPQHF; CDR3nt: TGTGCCAGCAGCTCGTATCAGGGGCAGCCCCAGCATTTT